This TCR beta chain is drawn from a study of CDR3 diversity in severe acne. TCRdb independently ran MiXCR on the PCR reads; one entry per CDR3 protein. Of 85,000 to 120,000 distinct CDR3 sequences in the sample, under 60% are singletons; the top ten hold roughly an eighth. As regards this clonotype: With a much larger clone just one base away, this may be a read error.

The ends were cut back, 5 bases at V and 3 bases at J, with 14 bases in the middle. Germline CDR1 is MNHEY and CDR2 is SVGEGT. The CDR3 runs 14 residues. The sequenced sample was blood. V is TRBV6-2 or TRBV6-3 and J is TRBJ2-7; possibly TRBD2 for D (5 bases). This receptor was taken from a male donor with acne. The CDR3 coding sequence is TGTGCCAGCAGTCCCGGGATTCGGGGCTACGAGCAGTACTTC. Its protein product is CASSPGIRGYEQYF.